This TCR beta chain was obtained from a study of neurological immune-mediated disorders. The wider study: Secondary progressive cases numbered 3 among the approximately 35 multiple sclerosis patients, while the other 31 were relapsing-remitting.

Study results and caveats: The study found the most TCR clonal expansion in HTLV-1-associated myelopathy and the least in multiple sclerosis, below healthy controls.

The CDR3 covers 18 residues. Germline-derived CDR1 and CDR2 are SGDLS and YYNGEE. Trimming removed 3 bases from V and 0 bases from J, with 19 bases in between. At least ten counts were recorded for this clonotype. The target antigen is unknown. TCRdb re-analysed the 5' RACE reads in MiXCR, keeping a single row per CDR3 protein. The sample carries tens of thousands of distinct CDR3 sequences, roughly 17% recorded once. Sequencing used CD8+ T cells from blood. The TCR sequence derives from a woman between 18 and 29 years old with multiple sclerosis. V usage is TRBV9 and J usage is TRBJ2-1, with TRBD2 as a possible D gene (5 bases). CDR3 DNA: TGTGCCAGCAGCGAAGGAGGAGCTGGGGAGAGCTCCTACAATGAGCAGTTCTTC. Its translation is CASSEGGAGESSYNEQFF.